This is a list of T cell receptor beta chains from one sample in a study of cytomegalovirus exposure and HLA in healthy donors. Here immunoSEQ multiplex PCR was the method, and the copy in TCRdb shows in-frame clones only, minus some. Counted here are 190,000 or so clones, 82% occurring once; the ten biggest clones make up approximately 0.098%. Sample: PBMCs. The receptors stem from a boy aged 2 to 10 in good health and CMV-seronegative. CDR3s include the opening cysteine and the closing phenylalanine or tryptophan. D genes are given only for firm matches. A clone size is listed for some rows: how often the clone was seen (once, few, many), or a class if it is expanded.

size: once; J: TRBJ2-2; D: TRBD2; length: 17; V: TRBV5-6; DNA: TGTGCCAGCAGCTTGGGGGGCGGGGGGGCTAACACCGGGGAGCTGTTTTTT; CDR3: CASSLGGGGANTGELFF
size: -; J: TRBJ1-2; D: TRBD1; length: 14; V: TRBV6-5; DNA: TGTGCCAGCAGCCCCCGGGACAGAGACTATGGCTACACCTTC; CDR3: CASSPRDRDYGYTF
size: -; J: TRBJ1-1; D: -; length: 15; V: TRBV6-5; DNA: TGTGCCAGCAGTATAACTCCGCTCCCGAACACTGAAGCTTTCTTT; CDR3: CASSITPLPNTEAFF
size: -; J: TRBJ2-2; D: TRBD1; length: 14; V: TRBV6-6; DNA: TGTGCCAGCAGGAAACAGGGGGCTAACGGGGAGCTGTTTTTT; CDR3: CASRKQGANGELFF
size: -; J: TRBJ1-1; D: -; length: 10; V: TRBV7-9; DNA: TGTGCCAGCACCCCTCCGGGAGCTTTCTTT; CDR3: CASTPPGAFF
size: -; J: TRBJ1-1; D: TRBD1; length: 13; V: TRBV7-9; DNA: TGTGCCAGCAGCTTAGATGGAGGGGGCGACGCTTTCTTT; CDR3: CASSLDGGGDAFF
size: few; J: TRBJ1-4; D: TRBD1; length: 18; V: TRBV9; DNA: TGTGCCAGCAGCGTAGCTACGTCTTCGGGACAGCATAATGAAAAACTGTTTTTT; CDR3: CASSVATSSGQHNEKLFF
size: -; J: TRBJ2-1; D: -; length: 11; V: TRBV2; DNA: TGTGCCAGCACGTACTACAATGAGCAGTTCTTC; CDR3: CASTYYNEQFF
size: -; J: TRBJ2-5; D: -; length: 13; V: TRBV2; DNA: TGTGCCAGCGGAAGGGGATTCCAAGAGACCCAGTACTTC; CDR3: CASGRGFQETQYF
size: -; J: TRBJ1-1; D: TRBD1; length: 16; V: TRBV4-3; DNA: TGCGCCAGCAGCCGCTTGACCGGGACAGGGTACACTGAAGCTTTCTTT; CDR3: CASSRLTGTGYTEAFF
size: -; J: TRBJ1-2; D: -; length: 15; V: TRBV5-4; DNA: TGTGCCAGCAGCGCCAAGCAGGACAGCCTCTATGGCTACACCTTC; CDR3: CASSAKQDSLYGYTF
size: -; J: TRBJ1-1; D: -; length: 16; V: TRBV4-1; DNA: TGCGCCAGCAGCCAAGGGGCGGGAGGGGGAACCACTGAAGCTTTCTTT; CDR3: CASSQGAGGGTTEAFF
size: -; J: TRBJ1-2; D: -; length: 13; V: TRBV15; DNA: TGTGCCACCAGCAATCAGGGCGGGGATGGCTACACCTTC; CDR3: CATSNQGGDGYTF
size: once; J: TRBJ2-3; D: -; length: 13; V: TRBV5-1; DNA: TGCGCCAGCAGCTGGAGGGACTCAGATACGCAGTATTTT; CDR3: CASSWRDSDTQYF
size: -; J: TRBJ2-1; D: TRBD1; length: 15; V: TRBV30; DNA: TGTGCCTGGAGTTACGGGACAGGGGGCTACAATGAGCAGTTCTTC; CDR3: CAWSYGTGGYNEQFF
size: few; J: TRBJ2-7; D: TRBD2; length: 16; V: TRBV5-1; DNA: TGCGCCAGCAGCGCGGGACTAGCGGGGGCCCTCTACGAGCAGTACTTC; CDR3: CASSAGLAGALYEQYF
size: -; J: TRBJ2-7; D: -; length: 15; V: TRBV1; DNA: TGCACCAGCAGCCAAGTGGAACTAGCGGTCCACGAGCAGTACTTC; CDR3: CTSSQVELAVHEQYF
size: few; J: TRBJ1-3; D: TRBD1; length: 16; V: TRBV29-1; DNA: TGCAGCGTTCCCCTGGAGCAGGGGGCCTCTGGAAACACCATATATTTT; CDR3: CSVPLEQGASGNTIYF
size: -; J: TRBJ2-3; D: TRBD2; length: 16; V: TRBV5-4; DNA: TGTGCCAGCAGCTTGGTAGTAGCGGGAGGCACAGATACGCAGTATTTT; CDR3: CASSLVVAGGTDTQYF
size: -; J: TRBJ2-7; D: TRBD2; length: 17; V: TRBV27; DNA: TGTGCCAGCAGTTTGCGAGCTAGCGGGGGGACCACCTACGAGCAGTACTTC; CDR3: CASSLRASGGTTYEQYF
size: -; J: TRBJ2-5; D: TRBD2; length: 17; V: TRBV11-2; DNA: TGTGCCAGCAGCCCGCAGACTAGCGGGGGGGCGGATGAGACCCAGTACTTC; CDR3: CASSPQTSGGADETQYF
size: once; J: TRBJ2-5; D: TRBD1; length: 16; V: TRBV27; DNA: TGTGCCCGACAACTAACGGACAGGGGGGATCGATTGGAGCAGTACTTC; CDR3: CARQLTDRGDRLEQYF
size: -; J: TRBJ2-3; D: TRBD2; length: 16; V: TRBV7-8; DNA: TGTGCCAGCAGCTCCTTAGCGGGGGGGCAAACAGATACGCAGTATTTT; CDR3: CASSSLAGGQTDTQYF
size: -; J: TRBJ2-2; D: TRBD1; length: 15; V: TRBV5-1; DNA: TGCGCCAGCAGCTTGGCCGGACAGGGGGCCGGGGAGCTGTTTTTT; CDR3: CASSLAGQGAGELFF
size: -; J: TRBJ2-1; D: TRBD2; length: 16; V: TRBV6-1; DNA: TGTGCCAGCAGTGCGCTAGCGGGGTTATCCTACAATGAGCAGTTCTTC; CDR3: CASSALAGLSYNEQFF
size: -; J: TRBJ2-1; D: TRBD2; length: 14; V: TRBV7-3; DNA: TGTGCCAGCAGCCGGGGGGGAGCCTACAATGAGCAGTTCTTC; CDR3: CASSRGGAYNEQFF
size: -; J: TRBJ1-4; D: TRBD1; length: 18; V: TRBV4-3; DNA: TGCGCCAGCAGCCAAGGGACAGGGAGTCTCTTAACTAATGAAAAACTGTTTTTT; CDR3: CASSQGTGSLLTNEKLFF
size: -; J: TRBJ1-4; D: TRBD1; length: 15; V: TRBV5-4; DNA: TGTGCCAGCAGCTCATCACAGGGGGGGAATGAAAAACTGTTTTTT; CDR3: CASSSSQGGNEKLFF
size: few; J: TRBJ2-1; D: TRBD1; length: 13; V: TRBV30; DNA: TGTGCCTCCTGGGCGGCAGGGGGCAATGAGCAGTTCTTC; CDR3: CASWAAGGNEQFF
size: -; J: TRBJ1-5; D: -; length: 11; V: TRBV19; DNA: TGTGCCTCGGCGTCGGGTCAGCCCCAGCATTTT; CDR3: CASASGQPQHF
size: -; J: TRBJ1-2; D: TRBD1; length: 15; V: TRBV5-1; DNA: TGCGCCAGCAGCTTTGGACAGGATCGGTTCTATGGCTACACCTTC; CDR3: CASSFGQDRFYGYTF
size: -; J: TRBJ2-2; D: -; length: 15; V: TRBV4-1; DNA: TGCGCCAGCAGCCAAGTACCGGGAAGGGTCGGGGAGCTGTTTTTT; CDR3: CASSQVPGRVGELFF
size: once; J: TRBJ2-6; D: -; length: 16; V: TRBV27; DNA: TGTGCCAGCAGCGATCGGTGGTTTTCTGGGGCCAACGTCCTGACTTTC; CDR3: CASSDRWFSGANVLTF
size: -; J: TRBJ2-7; D: -; length: 15; V: TRBV30; DNA: TGTGCCTGGACTATCGACGGCAGGGGTAACTCCGAGCAGTACTTC; CDR3: CAWTIDGRGNSEQYF
size: -; J: TRBJ2-3; D: -; length: 14; V: TRBV4-3; DNA: TGCGCCAGCAGCCCCCAGGCTAGCACAGATACGCAGTATTTT; CDR3: CASSPQASTDTQYF
size: -; J: TRBJ2-1; D: TRBD2; length: 16; V: TRBV9; DNA: TGTGCCAGCAGCACAGGGAGCGGGGGCCCCTACAATGAGCAGTTCTTC; CDR3: CASSTGSGGPYNEQFF
size: -; J: TRBJ1-5; D: -; length: 13; V: TRBV10-3; DNA: TGTGCCATCAGTGTAGGGGAGGGTCAGCCCCAGCATTTT; CDR3: CAISVGEGQPQHF
size: -; J: TRBJ1-2; D: TRBD1; length: 15; V: TRBV19; DNA: TGTGCCAGTGCGCCCGATGGGACAGGGGCCTATGGCTACACCTTC; CDR3: CASAPDGTGAYGYTF
size: -; J: TRBJ1-4; D: TRBD1; length: 15; V: TRBV18; DNA: TGTGCCAGCTCACCACAGGGGGCAATTGATGAAAAACTGTTTTTT; CDR3: CASSPQGAIDEKLFF
size: -; J: TRBJ1-3; D: -; length: 16; V: TRBV15; DNA: TGTGCCACCAGCAGAGATCCCGGGGGTGCTGGAAACACCATATATTTT; CDR3: CATSRDPGGAGNTIYF
size: -; J: TRBJ2-7; D: -; length: 14; V: TRBV6-6; DNA: TGTGCCAGCAGATGGGACTTCACCCGCCACGAGCAGTACTTC; CDR3: CASRWDFTRHEQYF
size: once; J: TRBJ1-4; D: -; length: 13; V: TRBV7-2; DNA: TGTGCCAGCAGCCAGGGTAGGGATGAAAAACTGTTTTTT; CDR3: CASSQGRDEKLFF
size: few; J: TRBJ1-3; D: -; length: 15; V: TRBV5-6; DNA: TGTGCCAGCAGCTTGGCGGGGTTAGCTGGAAACACCATATATTTT; CDR3: CASSLAGLAGNTIYF
size: -; J: TRBJ2-3; D: TRBD2; length: 19; V: TRBV5-6; DNA: TGTGCCAGCAGTTCCCCGACTAGCGGGGGCCCTCCTCGCACAGATACGCAGTATTTT; CDR3: CASSSPTSGGPPRTDTQYF
size: -; J: TRBJ1-1; D: -; length: 15; V: TRBV7-6; DNA: TGTGCCAGCAGCCTTAAGGCATCAGGGAACACTGAAGCTTTCTTT; CDR3: CASSLKASGNTEAFF
size: -; J: TRBJ2-3; D: -; length: 14; V: TRBV11-3; DNA: TGTGCCAGCAGCCCGGGGGAAGAAACAGATACGCAGTATTTT; CDR3: CASSPGEETDTQYF
size: -; J: TRBJ1-6; D: TRBD1; length: 15; V: TRBV6-5; DNA: TGTGCCAGCAGTTACGGTACAGGGGTTGGCTCACCCCTCCACTTT; CDR3: CASSYGTGVGSPLHF
size: -; J: TRBJ1-1; D: TRBD1; length: 14; V: TRBV5-1; DNA: TGCGCCAGCAGCTTGACAGGGGGCCTCACTGAAGCTTTCTTT; CDR3: CASSLTGGLTEAFF
size: -; J: TRBJ1-2; D: -; length: 10; V: TRBV29-1; DNA: TGCAGCGTTGGGCAGTATGGCTACACCTTC; CDR3: CSVGQYGYTF